Sequencing of this T cell receptor (beta chain) was carried out in a study of technical replicates of blood from a few donors. Produced via immunoSEQ multiplex PCR; TCRdb's table is partial and in-frame only. The table includes some 14,000 clones, 84% detected once. CDR3 length: 17 residues. Germline assignment: CDR1 SGHNT and CDR2 YENEEA. The V and J ends lost 0 bases and 5 bases respectively, with 16 bases between them. V is TRBV11-3 and J is TRBJ2-2; possible D gene TRBD1, 6 bases. This TCR came from a human donor in good health. Sequencing was done on a sample of PBMCs. Here the CDR3 reads CASSLDQGGEGTGELFF. In DNA form, the CDR3 reads TGTGCCAGCAGCTTAGATCAAGGGGGAGAAGGAACCGGGGAGCTGTTTTTT.